One sample yielded the 21 T cell receptor beta chains listed below, sequenced in a study of control samples from healthy donors and cancer patients. The data were produced by immunoSEQ multiplex PCR, yet TCRdb's version contains in-frame clones alone and is incomplete. Of 65,000 to 95,000 clones listed, about 87% were seen once; the top ten hold around 18%. The sequenced material came from blood. The receptors derive from a man between 50 and 59 years old in good health.

The J gene is TRBJ1-4, the V gene TRBV5-1; D is perhaps TRBD1 (5 bases). Germline values: CDR1 SGHRS, CDR2 YFSETQ. This CDR3 region has 15 residues. V was cut by 6 bases and J by 2 bases, with 14 bases left in between. CDR3 protein: CASKEGAGTNEKLFF. CDR3 nucleotide sequence: TGCGCCAGCAAGGAAGGGGCTGGCACTAATGAAAAACTGTTTTTT.

V and J are TRBV18 and TRBJ2-1; the match to TRBD2 covers 16 bases. The CDR3 sequence is 16 residues long. V trimming: 1 base; J trimming: 9 bases; junction bases outside the gene matches: 3. Per germline, CDR1 KGHSH and CDR2 LQKENI. DNA of the CDR3: TGTGCCAGCTCACCACTGGGACTAGCGGGAGGGATTGAGCAGTTCTTC. The encoded protein is CASSPLGLAGGIEQFF.

The DNA for the CDR3 is TGTGCCAGCAGCTTAGCGGGGCTAGCGAAAAGCACAGATACGCAGTATTTT. The encoded protein is CASSLAGLAKSTDTQYF. The chain links TRBV7-9 to TRBJ2-3; D may be TRBD2 (6 bases). Trimming pared 0 bases from V and 0 bases from J, leaving 13 bases between. This CDR3 contains 17 residues. Germline loops: CDR1 SEHNR, CDR2 FQNEAQ (reference sequence).

This chain uses TRBV12-5 with TRBJ2-1; no clear D. Per the germline V gene, CDR1 is LGHNT and CDR2 is FRNRAP. The CDR3 totals 11 residues. The V end lost 1 base, the J end lost 16 bases, and 11 bases lay between the germline ends. The CDR3 loop reads CASGLGSIGFF. The DNA for the CDR3 is TGTGCTAGTGGTTTGGGATCAATAGGATTCTTC. Full variable domain (missing parts from reference TRBV12-5 and TRBJ2-1): DARVTQTPRHKVTEMGQEVTMRCQPILGHNTVFWYRQTMMQGLELLAYFRNRAPLDDSGMPKDRFSAEMPDATLATLKIQPSEPRDSAVYFCASGLGSIGFFGPGTRLTVL.

The V gene is TRBV18, the J gene TRBJ1-1, with 9 bases matching TRBD1. Germline CDR1 reads KGHSH; CDR2 reads LQKENI. This CDR3 spans 19 amino acids. Trimming removed 0 bases from V and 3 bases from J; junction bases left unmatched: 14. For the CDR3, the DNA is TGTGCCAGCTCACCACCGGGGGGGATTGGACAGGGGCGGTACACTGAAGCTTTCTTT. This translates into CASSPPGGIGQGRYTEAFF. The variable domain in full, with the rest retrieved from reference TRBV18 and TRBJ1-1, is NAGVMQNPRHLVRRRGQEARLRCSPMKGHSHVYWYRQLPEEGLKFMVYLQKENIIDESGMPKERFSAEFPKEGPSILRIQQVVRGDSAAYFCASSPPGGIGQGRYTEAFFGQGTRLTVV.

This chain's CDR3 is CASSTGQGAGELFF. CDR3 DNA sequence: TGTGCCAGCAGCACCGGACAGGGGGCCGGGGAGCTGTTTTTT. V usage is TRBV7-2 and J usage is TRBJ2-2; 10 nucleotides line up with TRBD1. V shed 5 bases, J shed 6 bases, and the junction held 3 bases outside the gene matches. This CDR3 spans 14 amino acids. The germline V gene has CDR1 SGHTA and CDR2 FQGNSA.

As DNA, the CDR3 is TGTGCCAGCAGCATTACAGGGGGAGGGTATGGCTACACCTTC. It translates to CASSITGGGYGYTF. The rearrangement joins TRBV2 to TRBJ1-2; 8 bases are a match to TRBD1. Germline assignment: CDR1 SNHLY and CDR2 FYNNEI. The CDR3 spans 14 residues. Trimming took 6 bases from V and 5 from J; bases not matched to a gene: 8.

This clone has only a few counts. This rearrangement joins TRBV9 to TRBJ1-3, with D perhaps TRBD1 (5 bases). Looked up from germline, CDR1 is SGDLS and CDR2 is YYNGEE. This CDR3 contains 18 residues. V lost 1 base, J lost 0 bases, and 17 bases lay in between. CDR3 sequence reads: CASSVFPSIDSSGNTIYF. The CDR3, as DNA: TGTGCCAGCAGCGTATTTCCCTCAATCGACAGCTCTGGAAACACCATATATTTT.

This chain connects TRBV5-1 to TRBJ2-2; 7 nucleotides match TRBD1. V gave up 4 bases and J gave up 5 bases; unmatched junction bases: 8. This CDR3 has 15 amino acids. Germline V gene data show CDR1 as SGHRS and CDR2 as YFSETQ. CDR3 sequence reads: CASSIYRGRTGELFF. The CDR3 region has the DNA TGCGCCAGCAGCATATACAGGGGTAGAACCGGGGAGCTGTTTTTT.

The chain is built from TRBV13 and TRBJ2-7; TRBD1 is a possible D gene (6 bases). The germline V and J ends were trimmed by 0 bases and 2 bases, with 11 bases remaining between them. Germline CDR1 PRHDT, CDR2 FYEKMQ (reference sequence). The CDR3 covers 15 residues. The CDR3 sequence is CASSLGQGPTYEQYF. The CDR3 bases are TGTGCCAGCAGCTTAGGCCAGGGGCCCACCTACGAGCAGTACTTC. Variable domain in full (rest from reference TRBV13 and TRBJ2-7): AAGVIQSPRHLIKEKRETATLKCYPIPRHDTVYWYQQGPGQDPQFLISFYEKMQSDKGSIPDRFSAQQFSDYHSELNMSSLELGDSALYFCASSLGQGPTYEQYFGPGTRLTVT.

The rearrangement uses TRBV4-1 and TRBJ2-2; 12 bases are a match to TRBD1. J was trimmed by 7 bases and V by 3 bases; bases with no gene match: 9. Germline CDR1 MGHRA, CDR2 YSYEKL. CDR3 size: 17 residues. DNA of the CDR3: TGCGCCAGCAGCCATTATTCCGGGACAGGGGGCTTCGGGGAGCTGTTTTTT. Protein product: CASSHYSGTGGFGELFF.

The CDR3 is CASSPGGNTEAFF. CDR3 coding DNA: TGTGCCAGCTCACCGGGTGGGAACACTGAAGCTTTCTTT. The V gene is TRBV18, the J gene TRBJ1-1, with D unresolved. There are 13 residues in the CDR3. CDR1 KGHSH and CDR2 LQKENI come from the germline V gene. V lost 3 bases and J 1 base, leaving 6 bases between the germline ends.

The gene calls are TRBV11-2 and TRBJ2-1, with 10 bases matching TRBD2. The germline CDR1 and CDR2 sequences are SGHAT and FQNNGV. V lost 4 bases and J lost 4; bases outside the gene matches: 4. The CDR3 loop spans 15 amino acids. In DNA, the CDR3 is TGTGCCAGCAGCTCCGGACTAGCGGTTTACAATGAGCAGTTCTTC. Translation: CASSSGLAVYNEQFF.

This chain uses TRBV5-1 with TRBJ2-1; D perhaps matches TRBD2 (6 bases). The CDR3 runs to 14 residues. From germline, CDR1 is SGHRS and CDR2 YFSETQ. Trimming took off 2 bases at V and 1 base at J, with 7 bases between the two ends. The CDR3 DNA follows: TGCGCCAGCAGCTTCGGGGGTTCCTACAATGAGCAGTTCTTC. Protein product: CASSFGGSYNEQFF.

CDR3 residues: CASSKPGSSGANVLTF. CDR3 DNA: TGTGCCAGCAGTAAACCGGGGAGCTCTGGGGCCAACGTCCTGACTTTC. This chain uses TRBV7-2 with TRBJ2-6, with D tentatively TRBD2 (5 bases). This CDR3 comprises 16 residues. V dropped 6 bases and J dropped 0 bases, with 12 bases sitting between them. CDR1 is SGHTA and CDR2 is FQGNSA in the germline V gene.

The chain uses TRBV6-5 and TRBJ1-1, with D tentatively TRBD1 (6 bases). Trimming removed 4 bases at V and 4 bases at J, with 7 bases between. Germline CDR1 and CDR2: MNHEY and SVGAGI. The CDR3 extends over 12 amino acids. In DNA, the CDR3 is TGTGCCAGCAGTTCCAGGGGCACTGAAGCTTTCTTT. Amino acid sequence: CASSSRGTEAFF.

The chain recombines TRBV5-1 with TRBJ2-5, with D perhaps matching TRBD1 or TRBD2 (5 bases each). The germline CDR1 and CDR2 sequences are SGHRS and YFSETQ. V lost 0 bases and J lost 3, with 12 bases in between. This CDR3 comprises 15 residues. For the CDR3, the DNA is TGCGCCAGCAGCTTGGCCGGGACGGCGGAAGAGACCCAGTACTTC. Translation: CASSLAGTAEETQYF.

The chain couples TRBV30 to TRBJ1-1; 7 bases match TRBD1. The CDR3 covers 13 residues. The germline gives CDR1 GTSNPN, CDR2 SVGIG (reference sequence). Unmatched junction bases numbered 4, after V lost 5 bases and J lost 1 base. CDR3 in DNA: TGTGCCTGGGGGGGACAGCGGAACACTGAAGCTTTCTTT. It specifies CAWGGQRNTEAFF.

The V and J genes are TRBV19 and TRBJ1-2; D unclear. This CDR3 contains 12 residues. CDR1 and CDR2 from the germline V gene are LNHDA and SQIVND (reference sequence). Deletions cut 8 bases from V and 4 bases from J, with 11 bases between. The CDR3 protein is CASRTAAYGYTF. The CDR3, as DNA: TGTGCCAGTCGGACTGCTGCCTATGGCTACACCTTC.

V gene TRBV5-1 combines with J gene TRBJ2-5, with unresolved D. There are 11 residues in the CDR3. V lost 4 bases and J lost 2, with 3 bases in between. In germline, CDR1 is SGHRS, CDR2 YFSETQ. CDR3 sequence: CASSRQETQYF. In DNA, the CDR3 is TGCGCCAGCAGCCGTCAAGAGACCCAGTACTTC.

The gene calls are TRBV18 and TRBJ2-3; 7 nucleotides agree with TRBD2. The CDR3 runs 16 residues. Germline V gene sequence: CDR1 KGHSH, CDR2 LQKENI. With 3 bases clipped from V and 0 bases from J, the junction kept 6 bases outside the gene matches. The CDR3 loop reads CASSPIGGSSTDTQYF. The CDR3 DNA reads as TGTGCCAGCTCACCGATCGGCGGGAGTAGCACAGATACGCAGTATTTT. Full variable domain (missing parts from reference TRBV18 and TRBJ2-3): NAGVMQNPRHLVRRRGQEARLRCSPMKGHSHVYWYRQLPEEGLKFMVYLQKENIIDESGMPKERFSAEFPKEGPSILRIQQVVRGDSAAYFCASSPIGGSSTDTQYFGPGTRLTVL.